This T cell receptor (beta chain) was sequenced for a study of T cells in Graves' hyperthyroidism and ophthalmopathy. Study observations and caveats: Among clonotypes expanded in thyroid above 0.001, most were also found in blood.

V lost 3 bases and J 1 base, leaving 9 bases between the germline ends. The CDR3 length is 15 residues. Germline values: CDR1 KGHSH, CDR2 LQKENI. Amplification of TCR beta CDR3 regions was performed using RNA transcripts as template. Initially, a first-round RT-PCR of the TCR CDR3 employed the HTBI primer set. A single record per CDR3 protein comes from TCRdb applying MiXCR to the multiplex PCR reads. The sample yields fewer than 400,000 distinct CDR3 sequences, about 14% seen once. Each ophthalmopathy patient scored at least 3 on the Clinical Activity Score and at least 4 on NOSPECS grade, with duration under 3 months. This clonotype was picked up many times. The antigen is undetermined.

Sequences were obtained from blood. This clonotype originated in a man aged 50-60 years with Graves' ophthalmopathy. The J gene is TRBJ2-2, the V gene TRBV18; D not certain. This CDR3 is CASSPAVRNTGELFF. The CDR3 nucleotides read TGTGCCAGCTCACCCGCGGTTAGGAACACCGGGGAGCTGTTTTTT. The full variable domain, its missing parts supplied by reference TRBV18 and TRBJ2-2, is NAGVMQNPRHLVRRRGQEARLRCSPMKGHSHVYWYRQLPEEGLKFMVYLQKENIIDESGMPKERFSAEFPKEGPSILRIQQVVRGDSAAYFCASSPAVRNTGELFFGEGSRLTVL.